This TCR beta chain was documented in a study of blood T cell repertoires in COVID-19. Authors' processing steps: Reference gene primer amplification gave nucleated cell count estimates. Assay: immunoSEQ multiplex PCR; the TCRdb copy retains only in-frame clones and omits some. That table furnishes V, J and clone size, whereas the DNA furnished D and trimming. This table holds approximately 91,000 clones, roughly 79% found once. In this sample, this clone turned up once. This receptor was obtained from a woman aged 80 or older with acute or convalescent COVID-19. Material for sequencing was peripheral blood.

CDR3: CASSVDGQGGSEAFF. The CDR3 DNA is TGTGCCAGCAGCGTAGATGGACAGGGTGGGTCTGAAGCTTTCTTT. V and J are TRBV9 and TRBJ1-1; 8 bases line up with TRBD1. Germline CDR1 reads SGDLS; CDR2 reads YYNGEE. V shed 0 bases, J shed 6 bases, and the junction held 7 bases outside the gene matches. This CDR3 has 15 amino acids.